The next 29 T cell receptor beta chains were all read from a single sample in a study of blood T cell repertoires in COVID-19. Only in-frame clones appear in the TCRdb table, and some are missing; sequencing was by immunoSEQ multiplex PCR. The sample contains around 63,000 clones, over 75% of which appear only once. Sequenced: peripheral blood. These receptors were taken from a woman aged 55-69 years with COVID-19, enrolled during active disease.

This sequence joins TRBV4-3 and TRBJ2-1; no reliable D call. V lost 0 bases and J 9 bases, leaving 15 bases between the germline ends. The CDR3 totals 15 residues. Germline V gene lookup returns CDR1 LGHNA and CDR2 YSLEER. CDR3 coding DNA: TGCGCCAGCAGCCAAGATTTGGTTGGTTCGGGTGAGCAGTTCTTC. Translation: CASSQDLVGSGEQFF.

Written as DNA, the CDR3 is TGTGCCAGCAGCCGCTTTCAGGGTAGGGCCGGGGAGCTGTTTTTT. Amino acids: CASSRFQGRAGELFF. This chain links TRBV3-1 (or the pseudogene TRBV3-2) with TRBJ2-2, with D tentatively TRBD1 (5 bases). This CDR3 region has 15 residues. V lost 4 bases to trimming and J lost 6 bases, with 15 bases between them. Germline V CDR1 and CDR2: LGHDT, YNNKEL (reference sequence).

V gene TRBV7-2 combines with J gene TRBJ1-6, with D unclear. This CDR3 has 13 residues. Germline V gene lookup returns CDR1 SGHTA and CDR2 FQGNSA. The ends were cut back, 5 bases at V and 5 bases at J, with 7 bases in the middle. CDR3 sequence reads: CASSLINNSPLHF. DNA for the CDR3: TGTGCCAGCAGCCTTATTAATAATTCACCCCTCCACTTT. The whole variable domain, filled in from reference TRBV7-2 and TRBJ1-6, reads GAGVSQSPSNKVTEKGKDVELRCDPISGHTALYWYRQSLGQGLEFLIYFQGNSAPDKSGLPSDRFSAERTGGSVSTLTIQRTQQEDSAVYLCASSLINNSPLHFGNGTRLTVT.

V is TRBV9 and J is TRBJ2-5; 9 bases map to TRBD2. The germline gives CDR1 SGDLS, CDR2 YYNGEE. Trimming removed 4 bases from V and 4 bases from J; junction bases left unmatched: 5. The CDR3 sequence is 14 residues long. CDR3 in DNA: TGTGCCAGCAGCAAGGCGGGGGGGGCAGAGACCCAGTACTTC. Translation gives CASSKAGGAETQYF.

The chain combines TRBV7-8 with TRBJ2-7; TRBD2 matches 9 bases. CDR1 is SGHVS, CDR2 FQNEAQ, per germline. After removal of 5 bases from V and 0 bases from J, the junction contained 11 bases not matched to a gene. The CDR3 has 17 amino acids. The CDR3 DNA reads as TGTGCCAGCAGCCCCCCACTGCGGGAGGGGGGCTCCTACGAGCAGTACTTC. Protein sequence: CASSPPLREGGSYEQYF.

This clone was found once. The rearrangement joins TRBV7-2 to TRBJ1-1; possibly TRBD1 for D (6 bases). The CDR3 is 13 amino acids. CDR1 is SGHTA and CDR2 is FQGNSA in the germline V gene. V lost 1 base and J 4 bases, leaving 7 bases between the germline ends. In nucleotides, the CDR3 is TGTGCCAGCAGCTTAGACAGGGTCACTGAAGCTTTCTTT. Amino acid sequence: CASSLDRVTEAFF.

J is TRBJ1-5 and V is TRBV19; a possible D gene is TRBD1 (5 bases). Germline CDR1 is LNHDA and CDR2 is SQIVND (reference sequence). The CDR3 runs 14 residues. V lost 6 bases and J lost 1, with 10 bases in between. The DNA of the CDR3 is TGTGCCAGTAGCAGGGCCTCGAGCAATCAGCCCCAGCATTTT. Its protein product is CASSRASSNQPQHF.

The chain combines TRBV7-2 with TRBJ1-4; 10 nucleotides match TRBD1. CDR3 length equals 15 residues. The V gene's germline CDR1 is SGHTA and CDR2 FQGNSA. V was clipped by 5 bases and J by 8 bases; unmatched bases: 8. The DNA of the CDR3 is TGTGCCAGCAGCCCCCTCGGGACAGGGGAGGAAAAACTGTTTTTT. Translation: CASSPLGTGEEKLFF.

The CDR3 loop reads CASSLGGAYFREQYF. CDR3 nucleotide sequence: TGTGCCAGCAGCTTAGGAGGAGCTTATTTTCGGGAGCAGTACTTC. V gene TRBV13 combines with J gene TRBJ2-7; D not certain. Germline V gene lookup returns CDR1 PRHDT and CDR2 FYEKMQ (reference sequence). With 0 bases removed from V and 7 bases from J, the gap between germline ends came to 16 bases. The CDR3 totals 15 residues.

This clone has more than one count but fewer than ten. The rearrangement links TRBV10-1 to TRBJ2-1, with D hard to call. This CDR3 contains 13 residues. V lost 3 bases and J 13 bases, leaving 16 bases between the germline ends. From germline, CDR1 is WNHNN and CDR2 SYGVQD (reference sequence). CDR3 protein: CASSDQARTHQFF. The CDR3 DNA reads as TGCGCCAGCAGTGACCAGGCCAGAACTCATCAGTTCTTC.

The V and J genes are TRBV4-3 and TRBJ2-3; D gene uncertain. The ends were cut back, 0 bases at V and 7 bases at J, with 8 bases in the middle. Germline V gene data show CDR1 as LGHNA and CDR2 as YSLEER. This CDR3 comprises 13 residues. The CDR3 DNA is TGCGCCAGCAGCCAAGATAACACCTATACGCAGTATTTT. It yields the protein CASSQDNTYTQYF.

This clone is a singleton in its sample. The V and J genes are TRBV5-5 and TRBJ2-3; no reliable D call. Germline V gene lookup returns CDR1 SGHKS and CDR2 YYEKEE (reference sequence). Trimming pared 4 bases from V and 2 bases from J, leaving 11 bases between. This CDR3 region has 14 residues. The CDR3 sequence: CASSPLSSTDTQYF. CDR3 coding DNA: TGTGCCAGCAGCCCACTTTCGTCCACAGATACGCAGTATTTT.

The chain recombines TRBV19 with TRBJ1-6; no clear D gene. This CDR3 has 15 residues. CDR1 is LNHDA, CDR2 SQIVND, per germline (reference sequence). Trimming shortened V by 3 bases and J by 11 bases, and 17 bases separated the two germline ends. The CDR3 reads CASSMLRAAEAPLHF. The CDR3, as DNA: TGTGCCAGTAGTATGTTGAGGGCGGCCGAAGCACCCCTCCACTTT.

The V and J genes are TRBV5-6 and TRBJ1-5; D unclear. Germline V gives CDR1 SGHDT, CDR2 YYEEEE. With 0 bases removed from V and 4 bases from J, the gap between germline ends came to 14 bases. The CDR3 is 16 residues long. DNA for the CDR3: TGTGCCAGCAGCTTGGGTGGGTCCGCGGGTAATCAGCCCCAGCATTTT. It encodes CASSLGGSAGNQPQHF.

This chain uses TRBV3-1 (or the pseudogene TRBV3-2) with TRBJ1-2; TRBD1 aligns across 7 bases. The J segment lost 7 bases and the V segment lost 1 base, leaving 12 bases of the junction unmatched. The V gene's germline CDR1 is LGHDT and CDR2 YNNKEL (reference sequence). This CDR3 region has 16 residues. This CDR3 is CASSQGLSTGRGGYTF. CDR3 in DNA: TGTGCCAGCAGCCAAGGATTATCGACAGGGAGAGGTGGCTACACCTTC.

The V and J genes are TRBV5-1 and TRBJ2-7, with 8 positions matching TRBD1. CDR1 is SGHRS, CDR2 YFSETQ, per germline. The CDR3 covers 15 residues. V lost 8 bases, J lost 2 bases, and 12 bases stayed unmatched. The CDR3 nucleotides are TGCGCCAGTGGACAAACCTCGGGACAGGCCTACGAGCAGTACTTC. Its protein product is CASGQTSGQAYEQYF.

This sequence joins TRBV19 and TRBJ2-1, with 16 positions matching TRBD2. In germline, CDR1 is LNHDA, CDR2 SQIVND (reference sequence). The CDR3 contains 17 residues. After removal of 3 bases from V and 6 bases from J, the junction contained 5 bases not matched to a gene. The CDR3 nucleotides are TGTGCCAGTAGTATGGGACTAGCGGGAGGGCCAGGCAATGAGCAGTTCTTC. Protein: CASSMGLAGGPGNEQFF.

The chain recombines TRBV2 with TRBJ1-4, with D unresolved. V was trimmed by 3 bases and J by 8 bases, leaving 13 bases between them. The CDR3 is made up of 14 amino acids. From germline, CDR1 is SNHLY and CDR2 FYNNEI. The CDR3 sequence: CASSETRSGEKLFF. CDR3 in DNA: TGTGCCAGCAGTGAGACACGGTCAGGCGAAAAACTGTTTTTT.

CDR3 loop: CASCSSLNEKLFF. CDR3 coding DNA: TGTGCCAGCTGTTCCTCCCTTAATGAAAAACTGTTTTTT. The chain couples TRBV7-8 to TRBJ1-4; D is ambiguous. The CDR3 has 13 amino acids. Trimming cost V 8 bases and J 4 bases, with 11 bases left between them. The germline CDR1 and CDR2 sequences are SGHVS and FQNEAQ.

V usage is TRBV7-2 and J usage is TRBJ1-4; TRBD1 matches at 10 bases. The CDR3 is made up of 16 amino acids. Trimming at V came to 3 bases and at J to 8 bases, leaving 9 bases not matched to a gene. Per the germline V gene, CDR1 is SGHTA and CDR2 is FQGNSA. The CDR3 reads CASSLVGDRGREKLFF. As DNA, the CDR3 is TGTGCCAGCAGCTTGGTAGGGGACAGGGGACGGGAAAAACTGTTTTTT.

The chain employs TRBV7-2 and TRBJ2-7, with TRBD2 matching over 14 bases. V gave up 4 bases and J gave up 2 bases; unmatched junction bases: 4. Germline V gene lookup returns CDR1 SGHTA and CDR2 FQGNSA. CDR3 length: 16 amino acids. Written as DNA, the CDR3 is TGTGCCAGCAGCTCCCTGACTAGCGGGGGGGCCTACGAGCAGTACTTC. It encodes CASSSLTSGGAYEQYF.

This chain uses TRBV9 with TRBJ1-3, with D maybe TRBD1 (5 bases). CDR1 and CDR2 (germline): SGDLS, YYNGEE. The V end was cut by 0 bases, the J end by 0 bases, with 13 bases between. The CDR3 is 17 residues long. The CDR3 nucleotides are TGTGCCAGCAGCGTAGAGGACAACCGACTCTCTGGAAACACCATATATTTT. This sequence encodes CASSVEDNRLSGNTIYF. The full variable domain, rest sourced from reference TRBV9 and TRBJ1-3, is DSGVTQTPKHLITATGQRVTLRCSPRSGDLSVYWYQQSLDQGLQFLIQYYNGEERAKGNILERFSAQQFPDLHSELNLSSLELGDSALYFCASSVEDNRLSGNTIYFGEGSWLTVV.

The V call is TRBV5-1, the J call TRBJ1-1; no clear D. Trimming removed 0 bases from V and 4 bases from J, with 13 bases in between. The V gene's germline CDR1 is SGHRS and CDR2 YFSETQ. CDR3 length: 15 residues. The CDR3 DNA sequence: TGCGCCAGCAGCTTGGGCGGGAGTATGGGCACTGAAGCTTTCTTT. Translation gives CASSLGGSMGTEAFF.

The chain recombines TRBV18 with TRBJ1-5, with 9 bases identical to TRBD1. CDR3 size: 15 residues. Unmatched junction bases numbered 4, after V lost 1 base and J lost 6 bases. Germline CDR1 reads KGHSH; CDR2 reads LQKENI. CDR3 DNA sequence: TGTGCCAGCTCACCACAGGGACAGGGAGGTCAGCCCCAGCATTTT. Its translation is CASSPQGQGGQPQHF.

This sequence joins TRBV5-5 and TRBJ2-7, with 9 bases aligning to TRBD2. Losses at the gene ends were 3 bases for V and 4 bases for J; bases not matched to a gene: 2. This CDR3 comprises 13 residues. Germline CDR1 and CDR2: SGHKS and YYEKEE (reference sequence). In nucleotides, the CDR3 is TGTGCCAGCAGCTCGGGACTAGCTTACGAGCAGTACTTC. It specifies CASSSGLAYEQYF.

This clone has a single count. The genes are TRBV27 and TRBJ2-5; 11 bases line up with TRBD1. The CDR3 has 14 amino acids. After removal of 6 bases from V and 7 bases from J, the junction contained 7 bases not matched to a gene. Germline V gene lookup returns CDR1 MNHEY and CDR2 SMNVEV (reference sequence). CDR3 DNA sequence: TGTGCCAGCAGCCCGGACAGGGGGCAGGGGACCCAGTACTTC. This sequence encodes CASSPDRGQGTQYF.

The gene calls are TRBV6-5 and TRBJ1-2, with 9 bases lining up with TRBD1. The CDR3 spans 14 residues. CDR1 and CDR2 (germline): MNHEY, SVGAGI. With 5 bases clipped from V and 7 bases from J, the junction kept 8 bases outside the gene matches. The CDR3 loop reads CASSTGGNGGGYTF. The CDR3, as DNA: TGTGCCAGCAGTACAGGGGGCAATGGTGGTGGCTACACCTTC.

This chain uses TRBV19 with TRBJ1-3; D not certain. Germline CDR1 LNHDA, CDR2 SQIVND (reference sequence). The CDR3 runs to 15 residues. The CDR3 sequence is CVTIDWVRSGNTIYF. The CDR3 DNA sequence: TGTGTCACAATCGACTGGGTACGCTCTGGAAACACCATATATTTT.

This chain joins TRBV2 and TRBJ2-1; 9 bases map to TRBD2. Germline-derived CDR1 and CDR2 are SNHLY and FYNNEI. Unmatched junction bases numbered 15, after V lost 4 bases and J lost 5 bases. The CDR3 has 18 amino acids. The CDR3 here is CASSGELAGWAVHNEQFF. The CDR3 bases are TGTGCCAGCAGTGGAGAGCTAGCGGGATGGGCTGTCCACAATGAGCAGTTCTTC.